A single sample gave rise to the 32 T cell receptor beta chains below, sequenced in a study of shared T cell receptors in the human thymus (dated by TCRdb to about 2021). The library came from the immunoSEQ multiplex PCR assay. In its TCRdb copy, this immuneACCESS table keeps in-frame sequences only and misses some clones. Where compared with another copy, unresolved V genes explain less than half of these, and the others have no known cause. For this sample there are some 760,000 clones; 80% to 90% appear just once. Roughly 0.01% of the sample rests with the top ten. The data were also submitted as part of a second study, on human thymus T cells.

Material: thymocytes. The receptor set was obtained from a girl in the first two years of life with a congenital heart defect. Donor details come from another sample of the same person, matched by shared clones.

The chain carries TRBV13 and TRBJ1-1, with 8 bases lining up with TRBD1. Germline loops: CDR1 PRHDT, CDR2 FYEKMQ (reference sequence). Trimming cost V 5 bases and J 7 bases; bases outside gene matches: 3. This CDR3 has 12 residues. The CDR3 loop is CASSPDRGEAFF. As DNA, the CDR3 is TGTGCCAGCAGCCCAGACAGGGGTGAAGCTTTCTTT.

The chain employs TRBV27 and TRBJ2-7; D is unresolved. Germline CDR1 reads MNHEY; CDR2 reads SMNVEV (reference sequence). The V end lost 6 bases, the J end lost 0 bases, and 12 bases lay between the germline ends. The CDR3 loop spans 14 amino acids. CDR3 amino acids: CASSPTSSSYEQYF. As DNA, the CDR3 is TGTGCCAGCAGCCCGACAAGTAGCTCCTACGAGCAGTACTTC.

The gene calls are TRBV7-9 and TRBJ1-5; tentative D call: TRBD1 (5 bases). Germline CDR1 is SEHNR and CDR2 is FQNEAQ (reference sequence). The CDR3 runs to 15 residues. V dropped 3 bases and J dropped 0 bases, with 9 bases sitting between them. CDR3 bases: TGTGCCAGCAGCTTTGGACACCCTAGCAATCAGCCCCAGCATTTT. Residues: CASSFGHPSNQPQHF.

The gene calls are TRBV19 and TRBJ1-1; 7 bases are a match to TRBD1. The CDR3 is 16 residues long. V lost 6 bases to trimming and J lost 6 bases; unmatched junction nucleotides: 16. The germline V gene encodes CDR1 LNHDA and CDR2 SQIVND (reference sequence). Written as DNA, the CDR3 is TGTGCCAGTAGGCCCGTTCAGGGGGAGGACGGGGCTGAAGCTTTCTTT. The encoded protein is CASRPVQGEDGAEAFF.

This clone came up once. This chain joins TRBV5-1 and TRBJ1-2, with D possibly TRBD1 on 6 matching bases. Germline values: CDR1 SGHRS, CDR2 YFSETQ. This CDR3 contains 17 residues. Trimming shortened V by 1 base and J by 2 bases, and 18 bases separated the two germline ends. CDR3 amino acids: CASSLSYRGADNYGYTF. The DNA of the CDR3 is TGCGCCAGCAGCTTGAGTTATCGGGGGGCAGACAACTATGGCTACACCTTC.

As for this clone: The same CDR3 is also encoded by other DNA sequences in this sample. V and J are TRBV5-6 and TRBJ2-7, with TRBD1 matching 8 bases. The germline CDR1 and CDR2 sequences are SGHDT and YYEEEE. This CDR3 has 18 amino acids. V trimming: 1 base; J trimming: 5 bases; junction bases outside the gene matches: 17. CDR3 residues: CASSLLSHGGQGADEQYF. The CDR3, as DNA: TGTGCCAGCAGCTTGCTGTCCCATGGTGGGCAGGGGGCGGACGAGCAGTACTTC.

The V and J genes are TRBV19 and TRBJ1-2, with D possibly matching TRBD1 (6 bases). The V end lost 0 bases, the J end lost 6 bases, and 20 bases lay between the germline ends. Germline V gene data show CDR1 as LNHDA and CDR2 as SQIVND (reference sequence). The CDR3 totals 17 residues. CDR3 sequence: CASSIDPGRRGLNGYTF. In DNA form, the CDR3 reads TGTGCCAGTAGTATAGACCCGGGACGCAGGGGATTGAATGGCTACACCTTC.

This clone appeared a single time. The chain combines TRBV5-5 with TRBJ2-7; TRBD2 aligns across 7 bases. J was trimmed by 2 bases and V by 4 bases; bases with no gene match: 12. The germline CDR1 and CDR2 sequences are SGHKS and YYEKEE (reference sequence). This CDR3 has 16 amino acids. The CDR3 nucleotides are TGTGCCAGCAGCCCCGGGGAGGGTTCGGAAGCCTACGAGCAGTACTTC. Amino acids: CASSPGEGSEAYEQYF.

This clone was found once. The V gene is TRBV4-1, the J gene TRBJ2-1; 9 bases align to TRBD1. Trimming cost V 1 base and J 4 bases; bases outside gene matches: 5. Germline CDR1 is MGHRA and CDR2 is YSYEKL. CDR3 size: 16 residues. Here the CDR3 reads CASSQVRGQGYNEQFF. DNA for the CDR3: TGCGCCAGCAGCCAAGTTAGGGGACAGGGATACAATGAGCAGTTCTTC.

The DNA for the CDR3 is TGTGCCAGCAGAAGACAGCAGGGCACTGAAGCTTTCTTT. It translates to CASRRQQGTEAFF. This chain joins TRBV5-8 and TRBJ1-1, with a possible D match to TRBD1 (5 bases). The CDR3 sequence is 13 residues long. V was shortened by 5 bases and J by 4 bases, with 12 bases between the two germline ends. CDR1 is SGHTS and CDR2 is YDEGEE in the germline V gene.

This clone was observed a handful of times. The genes are TRBV7-9 and TRBJ2-7; 8 bases agree with TRBD1. Trimming at V came to 4 bases and at J to 4 bases, leaving 9 bases not matched to a gene. The CDR3 covers 15 residues. The germline V gene encodes CDR1 SEHNR and CDR2 FQNEAQ (reference sequence). For the CDR3, the DNA is TGTGCCAGCAGCTCTATCCGGGACAGGAGGTACGAGCAGTACTTC. This encodes CASSSIRDRRYEQYF. The entire variable domain, with the rest obtained from reference TRBV7-9 and TRBJ2-7, is as follows: DTGVSQNPRHKITKRGQNVTFRCDPISEHNRLYWYRQTLGQGPEFLTYFQNEAQLEKSRLLSDRFSAERPKGSFSTLEIQRTEQGDSAMYLCASSSIRDRRYEQYFGPGTRLTVT.

The chain is built from TRBV6-9 and TRBJ2-2; 8 nucleotides match TRBD2. Germline V lookup: CDR1 MNHGY, CDR2 SVAAGI. The CDR3 contains 15 residues. V shed 10 bases, J shed 2 bases, and the junction held 9 bases outside the gene matches. CDR3 coding DNA: TGTGCCACCCCGGGGCGGGGGGTTAACACCGGGGAGCTGTTTTTT. It specifies CATPGRGVNTGELFF.

The V gene is TRBV30, the J gene TRBJ2-7, with 8 bases lining up with TRBD1. The V and J ends lost 3 bases and 4 bases, in that order; junction bases with no gene match: 8. The CDR3 covers 14 residues. The V gene's germline CDR1 is GTSNPN and CDR2 SVGIG (reference sequence). The CDR3 loop reads CAWRRAGGPYEQYF. CDR3 nucleotides: TGTGCCTGGAGACGGGCAGGGGGCCCTTACGAGCAGTACTTC.

The J gene is TRBJ1-2, the V gene TRBV19; 9 bases map to TRBD1. Germline assignment: CDR1 LNHDA and CDR2 SQIVND (reference sequence). Trimming removed 6 bases from V and 8 bases from J; junction bases left unmatched: 4. The CDR3 runs to 12 residues. CDR3 sequence reads: CASSQTGGGYTF. DNA for the CDR3: TGTGCCAGTAGCCAAACAGGGGGCGGCTACACCTTC.

The chain joins TRBV5-1 to TRBJ2-6; D is ambiguous. V was cut by 3 bases and J by 2 bases, with 6 bases left in between. Germline V gene sequence: CDR1 SGHRS, CDR2 YFSETQ. This CDR3 spans 14 amino acids. The chain's CDR3 is CASSYSAGANVLTF. The CDR3 nucleotides are TGCGCCAGCAGCTATTCAGCTGGGGCCAACGTCCTGACTTTC.

A remark on this clone: This sample also contains other DNA sequences that code for the same CDR3. The rearrangement links TRBV5-5 to TRBJ1-6; possibly TRBD1 for D (6 bases). V lost 4 bases to trimming and J lost 3 bases, with 11 bases between them. The CDR3 has 15 amino acids. Germline V gene sequence: CDR1 SGHKS, CDR2 YYEKEE (reference sequence). CDR3 DNA sequence: TGTGCCAGCAGCATCGGGACACTCTATAATTCACCCCTCCACTTT. It translates to CASSIGTLYNSPLHF.

This clone has only a few counts. The chain couples TRBV29-1 to TRBJ1-1; 10 bases are a match to TRBD1. The germline V gene has CDR1 SQVTM and CDR2 ANQGSEA. The CDR3 is 15 residues long. Germline trimming cut 1 base from V and 6 bases from J; bases unmatched to any gene: 8. The CDR3 bases are TGCAGCGTTGAAGGGACAGGGGGGAGGAATCCTGAAGCTTTCTTT. Encoded protein: CSVEGTGGRNPEAFF.

The chain joins TRBV9 to TRBJ1-6, with TRBD1 matching 7 bases. The CDR3 loop spans 15 amino acids. The germline CDR1 and CDR2 sequences are SGDLS and YYNGEE. Trimming at V came to 4 bases and at J to 5 bases, leaving 6 bases not matched to a gene. This chain's CDR3 is CASSSGDSNNSPLHF. The CDR3 DNA reads TGTGCCAGCAGCTCCGGGGACAGCAATAATTCACCCCTCCACTTT. The variable domain in full, completed from reference TRBV9 and TRBJ1-6, reads DSGVTQTPKHLITATGQRVTLRCSPRSGDLSVYWYQQSLDQGLQFLIQYYNGEERAKGNILERFSAQQFPDLHSELNLSSLELGDSALYFCASSSGDSNNSPLHFGNGTRLTVT.

This chain connects TRBV5-1 to TRBJ1-1, with a tentative D call TRBD1 (5 bases). V dropped 6 bases and J dropped 0 bases, with 18 bases sitting between them. The CDR3 runs 16 residues. Germline CDR1 reads SGHRS; CDR2 reads YFSETQ. CDR3 region: CASTDPNRSMNTEAFF. In DNA form, the CDR3 reads TGCGCCAGCACCGACCCCAACAGGAGTATGAACACTGAAGCTTTCTTT.

The gene calls are TRBV14 and TRBJ2-5; weak D call: TRBD1 (6 bases). The tail of the sequence fits TRBJ2-7 better, so the J call may be wrong. This CDR3 is built from 13 residues. In germline, CDR1 is SGHDN, CDR2 FVKESK. In nucleotides, the CDR3 is TGTGCCAGCAGCCAGGGGGCGAACTACGAGCAGTACTTC. Its protein product is CASSQGANYEQYF.

The chain combines TRBV27 with TRBJ1-1; 9 nucleotides match TRBD1. This CDR3 is built from 13 residues. Germline CDR1 is MNHEY and CDR2 is SMNVEV (reference sequence). J gave up 11 bases and V 3 bases, and 7 bases lay outside the gene matches. The CDR3 bases are TGTGCCAGCAGTTTCGGCGGGGGACAGGGCGCTTTCTTT. Translation gives CASSFGGGQGAFF.

This chain joins TRBV5-4 and TRBJ2-4; no definite D call. V was shortened by 0 bases and J by 0 bases, with 13 bases between the two germline ends. The germline gives CDR1 SGHNT, CDR2 YYREEE (reference sequence). The CDR3 runs 17 residues. The CDR3 nucleotides read TGTGCCAGCAGCTTGGAACAGTCCCACATAGCCAAAAACATTCAGTACTTC. Amino acid sequence: CASSLEQSHIAKNIQYF. Together with reference TRBV5-4 and TRBJ2-4, the CDR3 gives the full variable domain: ETGVTQSPTHLIKTRGQQVTLRCSSQSGHNTVSWYQQALGQGPQFIFQYYREEENGRGNFPPRFSGLQFPNYSSELNVNALELDDSALYLCASSLEQSHIAKNIQYFGAGTRLSVL.

This chain uses TRBV28 with TRBJ1-5, with a possible D match to TRBD1 (6 bases). CDR1 and CDR2 from the germline V gene are MDHEN and SYDVKM. Trimming pared 6 bases from V and 0 bases from J, leaving 21 bases between. The length of the CDR3 is 18 residues. The CDR3 nucleotides read TGTGCCAGCAGCCGAAACCAGGGGAACCCCTATAGCAATCAGCCCCAGCATTTT. Translation: CASSRNQGNPYSNQPQHF.

The chain employs TRBV6-1 and TRBJ1-1; D is possibly TRBD1 (6 bases). This CDR3 is 15 amino acids long. Trimming pared 6 bases from V and 5 bases from J, leaving 19 bases between. Germline loops: CDR1 MNHNS, CDR2 SASEGT. The CDR3 reads CASSRILNRETEAFF. CDR3 sequence (DNA): TGTGCCAGCAGCAGAATATTGAACAGGGAGACTGAAGCTTTCTTT.

This rearrangement joins TRBV5-1 to TRBJ1-6; the D is unclear. The V end lost 2 bases, the J end lost 7 bases, and 10 bases lay between the germline ends. The germline V gene has CDR1 SGHRS and CDR2 YFSETQ. The CDR3 has 14 amino acids. CDR3 sequence: CASSFPLPNSPLHF. The CDR3 nucleotides read TGCGCCAGCAGCTTTCCACTGCCAAATTCACCCCTCCACTTT.

In DNA form, the CDR3 reads TGCGCCAGCTCCCTCGGGACTTCCTACGAGCAGTACTTC. Translated, it gives CASSLGTSYEQYF. The V and J genes are TRBV10-1 and TRBJ2-7; D might be TRBD2 (6 bases). The CDR3 runs to 13 residues. Germline values: CDR1 WNHNN, CDR2 SYGVQD (reference sequence). V was cut by 8 bases and J by 1 base, with 12 bases left in between.

In its sample, this clone was seen once. This rearrangement joins TRBV6-5 to TRBJ1-2, with TRBD1 identical over 7 bases. The CDR3 is 16 residues long. Germline assignment: CDR1 MNHEY and CDR2 SVGAGI. V lost 4 bases, J lost 5 bases, and 13 bases stayed unmatched. The CDR3 region has the DNA TGTGCCAGCAGTTCTACAGGGGTATGGTGGGAATATGGCTACACCTTC. This sequence encodes CASSSTGVWWEYGYTF.

The J gene is TRBJ2-7, the V gene TRBV4-3; D remains unclear. The germline V and J ends were trimmed by 1 base and 3 bases, with 16 bases remaining between them. CDR3 length equals 16 residues. From germline, CDR1 is LGHNA and CDR2 YSLEER. The CDR3 reads CASSQVPNAPYYEQYF. For the CDR3, the DNA is TGCGCCAGCAGCCAAGTTCCGAACGCTCCCTACTACGAGCAGTACTTC.

The CDR3 region has the DNA TGTGCCAGCAAAGGGACACCGAGCAATCAGCCCCAGCATTTT. Protein sequence: CASKGTPSNQPQHF. The chain has TRBV6-1 and TRBJ1-5; possibly TRBD1 for D (6 bases). V lost 7 bases and J 1 base, leaving 11 bases between the germline ends. Germline lookup yields CDR1 MNHNS and CDR2 SASEGT. The CDR3 length is 14 residues.

The genes are TRBV2 and TRBJ2-3; 7 bases agree with TRBD1. Germline CDR1 and CDR2: SNHLY and FYNNEI. Losses at the gene ends were 11 bases for V and 6 bases for J; bases not matched to a gene: 11. This CDR3 comprises 13 residues. In DNA, the CDR3 is TGTGCCGGACGACAGGGTCAAGCGGATACGCAGTATTTT. This codes for CAGRQGQADTQYF.

CDR3 bases: TGCGCCAGCGGCAGGCCAGATACGCAGTATTTT. Its translation is CASGRPDTQYF. The V gene is TRBV5-1, the J gene TRBJ2-3; D gene uncertain. CDR1 is SGHRS, CDR2 YFSETQ, per germline. The CDR3 sequence is 11 residues long. The V end was cut by 7 bases, the J end by 4 bases, with 7 bases between.

V gene TRBV27 combines with J gene TRBJ2-1; 11 bases map to TRBD2. Germline CDR1 and CDR2: MNHEY and SMNVEV (reference sequence). J was trimmed by 6 bases and V by 6 bases; bases with no gene match: 22. CDR3 length: 20 residues. The CDR3 DNA reads TGTGCCAGCAGCAGGACCAATACTAGCGGGGGTGATGGACTTTGCAATGAGCAGTTCTTC. Translated, it gives CASSRTNTSGGDGLCNEQFF.